One sample yielded the 17 T cell receptor beta chains listed below, sequenced in a study of T cell responses to AZD1222 COVID-19 vaccine. Produced via immunoSEQ multiplex PCR; TCRdb's table is partial and in-frame only. The repertoire holds roughly 180,000 clones, approximately 91% seen once, with around 2% in the top ten. The sample here was peripheral blood, taken on day 0 of AZD1222 vaccination. The receptors stem from an adult in good health.

This clone was found a few times. This rearrangement joins TRBV19 to TRBJ1-1; no clear D gene. V was pared by 6 bases and J by 6 bases, with 11 bases between. The CDR3 runs 12 residues. Germline assignment: CDR1 LNHDA and CDR2 SQIVND (reference sequence). CDR3 protein: CASRHPGAEAFF. The CDR3 DNA is TGTGCCAGTAGGCACCCTGGGGCTGAAGCTTTCTTT. Filled out from reference TRBV19 and TRBJ1-1, the complete variable domain reads DGGITQSPKYLFRKEGQNVTLSCEQNLNHDAMYWYRQDPGQGLRLIYYSQIVNDFQKGDIAEGYSVSREKKESFPLTVTSAQKNPTAFYLCASRHPGAEAFFGQGTRLTVV.

This clone was found a few times. The chain has TRBV3-1 (or the pseudogene TRBV3-2) and TRBJ1-2; TRBD1 is a possible D gene (5 bases). CDR3 size: 16 residues. The germline V gene has CDR1 LGHDT and CDR2 YNNKEL (reference sequence). Trimming removed 1 base at V and 0 bases at J, with 12 bases between. CDR3 sequence reads: CASSQGGGSSNYGYTF. The DNA for the CDR3 is TGTGCCAGCAGCCAAGGTGGGGGGAGTTCTAACTATGGCTACACCTTC.

The CDR3 reads CASSWERESSYEQYF. The CDR3, as DNA: TGTGCCAGCAGTTGGGAGCGGGAGAGCTCCTACGAGCAGTACTTC. This chain links TRBV6-5 with TRBJ2-7; TRBD2 aligns across 8 bases. Germline CDR1 is MNHEY and CDR2 is SVGAGI. V was clipped by 4 bases and J by 0 bases; unmatched bases: 5. This CDR3 has 15 amino acids.

The gene calls are TRBV25-1 and TRBJ1-4; D is undetermined. This CDR3 contains 15 residues. The germline V gene has CDR1 MGHDK and CDR2 SYGVNS. Trimming stripped 5 bases from V and 0 bases from J, with 10 bases between. The CDR3 reads CASSPHGATNEKLFF. The CDR3 region has the DNA TGTGCCAGCAGTCCCCATGGGGCAACTAATGAAAAACTGTTTTTT. The full variable domain, with the rest looked up from reference TRBV25-1 and TRBJ1-4, is EADIYQTPRYLVIGTGKKITLECSQTMGHDKMYWYQQDPGMELHLIHYSYGVNSTEKGDLSSESTVSRIRTEHFPLTLESARPSHTSQYLCASSPHGATNEKLFFGSGTQLSVL.

The chain couples TRBV2 to TRBJ2-7; 10 nucleotides agree with TRBD2. The CDR3 extends over 16 amino acids. Germline V gene sequence: CDR1 SNHLY, CDR2 FYNNEI. Trimming took 6 bases from V and 2 from J; bases not matched to a gene: 10. In DNA form, the CDR3 reads TGTGCCAGCAGACCTAGGCTAGCGGGGGAAACCTACGAGCAGTACTTC. Translating gives CASRPRLAGETYEQYF.

CDR3 loop: CASSFWDSSYNSPLHF. The CDR3 region has the DNA TGTGCCAGCAGCTTCTGGGACAGCTCCTATAATTCACCCCTCCACTTT. The chain has TRBV5-5 and TRBJ1-6, with 7 bases aligning to TRBD1. The CDR3 loop spans 16 amino acids. CDR1 is SGHKS, CDR2 YYEKEE, per germline (reference sequence). Losses at the gene ends were 2 bases for V and 0 bases for J; bases not matched to a gene: 2.

CDR3 bases: TGTGCCAGCAGTGAAAACTCCGAAGGATCAGATACGCAGTATTTT. It codes for CASSENSEGSDTQYF. V gene TRBV6-1 combines with J gene TRBJ2-3; D uncertain. V was shortened by 2 bases and J by 4 bases, with 13 bases between the two germline ends. Germline values: CDR1 MNHNS, CDR2 SASEGT. The CDR3 runs 15 residues.

This chain joins TRBV19 and TRBJ2-2, with a weak D call TRBD2 (6 bases). Germline V gene sequence: CDR1 LNHDA, CDR2 SQIVND (reference sequence). The V and J ends lost 6 bases and 0 bases respectively, with 8 bases between them. The CDR3 totals 14 residues. The CDR3 loop reads CASRTSTNTGELFF. CDR3 nucleotide sequence: TGTGCCAGTAGAACTAGCACGAACACCGGGGAGCTGTTTTTT.

The J gene is TRBJ1-2, the V gene TRBV18; TRBD1 matches at 12 bases. The CDR3 consists of 16 residues. Losses at the gene ends were 4 bases for V and 8 bases for J; bases not matched to a gene: 11. The germline V gene has CDR1 KGHSH and CDR2 LQKENI. The CDR3 loop is CASSRSGTGGSLGYTF. CDR3 nucleotides: TGTGCCAGCTCACGATCCGGGACAGGGGGCAGTCTGGGCTACACCTTC. Full variable domain (missing parts from reference TRBV18 and TRBJ1-2): NAGVMQNPRHLVRRRGQEARLRCSPMKGHSHVYWYRQLPEEGLKFMVYLQKENIIDESGMPKERFSAEFPKEGPSILRIQQVVRGDSAAYFCASSRSGTGGSLGYTFGSGTRLTVV.

The genes are TRBV11-1 and TRBJ2-1, with TRBD2 as a possible D gene (6 bases). V was cut by 2 bases and J by 2 bases, with 10 bases left in between. The CDR3 has 15 amino acids. The germline V gene has CDR1 SGHAT and CDR2 FQDESV (reference sequence). The CDR3 spells CASSLNGSPYNEQFF. Written as DNA, the CDR3 is TGTGCCAGCAGCTTAAACGGGAGTCCCTACAATGAGCAGTTCTTC.

For the CDR3, the DNA is TGTGCCAGCAGCTTTGTTTATTCGGGGACCAGCTCCTACGAGCAGTACTTC. Its translation is CASSFVYSGTSSYEQYF. The V gene is TRBV5-5, the J gene TRBJ2-7, with D possibly called TRBD1 or TRBD2 (5 bases each). CDR1 and CDR2 (germline): SGHKS, YYEKEE (reference sequence). Deletions cut 2 bases from V and 0 bases from J, with 18 bases between. The CDR3 is made up of 17 amino acids. Combining the CDR3 with reference TRBV5-5 and TRBJ2-7 gives the whole variable domain DAGVTQSPTHLIKTRGQQVTLRCSPISGHKSVSWYQQVLGQGPQFIFQYYEKEERGRGNFPDRFSARQFPNYSSELNVNALLLGDSALYLCASSFVYSGTSSYEQYFGPGTRLTVT.

V gene TRBV10-3 combines with J gene TRBJ2-7; D is ambiguous. With 8 bases removed from V and 5 bases from J, the gap between germline ends came to 10 bases. This CDR3 is built from 11 residues. Per germline, CDR1 ENHRY and CDR2 SYGVKD. CDR3 region: CAIASNDEQYF. The CDR3 DNA sequence: TGTGCCATCGCCAGTAACGACGAGCAGTACTTC.

This chain connects TRBV5-1 to TRBJ2-1, with 7 bases fitting TRBD2. The CDR3 is made up of 16 amino acids. CDR1 and CDR2 from the germline V gene are SGHRS and YFSETQ. V was pared by 3 bases and J by 5 bases, with 11 bases of the junction left unmatched. The CDR3 nucleotides are TGCGCCAGCAGCTGGATTGGGGGAGGGTCCGACAATGAGCAGTTCTTC. Encoded protein: CASSWIGGGSDNEQFF.

This clone occurred once. This sequence joins TRBV4-1 and TRBJ1-2, with 7 bases lining up with TRBD1. V shed 1 base and J 4 bases; nucleotides not matched to a gene: 0. Germline assignment: CDR1 MGHRA and CDR2 YSYEKL. The CDR3 spans 13 residues. The CDR3 nucleotides read TGCGCCAGCAGCCAAGGACAGGGCTATGGCTACACCTTC. Encoded protein: CASSQGQGYGYTF.

The chain is built from TRBV11-2 and TRBJ2-7; 9 bases are shared with TRBD1. The CDR3 runs to 13 residues. After removal of 8 bases from V and 3 bases from J, the junction contained 5 bases not matched to a gene. From germline, CDR1 is SGHAT and CDR2 FQNNGV. CDR3 region: CASGQGPIYEQYF. The CDR3 nucleotides are TGTGCCAGCGGACAGGGGCCTATCTACGAGCAGTACTTC.

This chain uses TRBV4-3 with TRBJ2-3; 9 bases agree with TRBD1. This CDR3 has 19 amino acids. Trimming removed 3 bases from V and 5 bases from J; junction bases left unmatched: 18. Germline V CDR1 and CDR2: LGHNA, YSLEER. The CDR3 DNA reads as TGCGCCAGCAGCCAGGGGGTCCGCCTAACAGGGGGCCCCAAAGATACGCAGTATTTT. It translates to CASSQGVRLTGGPKDTQYF.

The chain employs TRBV27 and TRBJ1-1; no firm D call. CDR1 is MNHEY and CDR2 is SMNVEV in the germline V gene (reference sequence). V shed 1 base and J shed 1 base, with 13 bases lying between them. This CDR3 region has 16 residues. The CDR3, as DNA: TGTGCCAGCAGTTTATTTTCCCAACCCGGGAACACTGAAGCTTTCTTT. It yields the protein CASSLFSQPGNTEAFF.